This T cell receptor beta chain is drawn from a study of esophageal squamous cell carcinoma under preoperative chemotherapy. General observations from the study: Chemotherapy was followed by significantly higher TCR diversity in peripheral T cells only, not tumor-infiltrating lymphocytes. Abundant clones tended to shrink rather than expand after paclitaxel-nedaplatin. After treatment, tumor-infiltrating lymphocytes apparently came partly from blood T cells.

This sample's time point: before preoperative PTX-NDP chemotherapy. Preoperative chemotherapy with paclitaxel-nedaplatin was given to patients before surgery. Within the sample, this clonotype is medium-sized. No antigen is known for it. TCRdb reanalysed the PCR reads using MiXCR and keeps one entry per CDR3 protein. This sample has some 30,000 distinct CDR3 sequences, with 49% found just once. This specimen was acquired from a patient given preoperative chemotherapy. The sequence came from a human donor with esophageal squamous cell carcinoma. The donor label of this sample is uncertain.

The CDR3 loop is CASSLVGGGPYEQYF. The CDR3 DNA is TGTGCCAGCAGCTTAGTTGGGGGGGGTCCCTACGAGCAGTACTTC. V usage is TRBV7-2 and J usage is TRBJ2-7; 7 nucleotides match TRBD2. V shed 1 base and J 2 bases; nucleotides not matched to a gene: 5. Germline V lookup: CDR1 SGHTA, CDR2 FQGNSA. The CDR3 spans 15 residues.